Here is one T cell receptor beta chain with its context. Germline CDR1 reads SNHLY; CDR2 reads FYNNEI. The CDR3 has 15 residues. V shed 1 base and J 7 bases; nucleotides not matched to a gene: 9. Generated by immunoSEQ multiplex PCR, the TCRdb table keeps only in-frame clones and is missing some. The table has 150,000 or so clones, roughly 83% seen once; the top ten hold 4.4%. This specimen belongs to a study of blood T cell repertoires in COVID-19. This clonotype originated in a woman in her forties or fifties who had recovered from COVID-19. Specimen: PBMCs or T cells enriched from blood (not recorded which). The V call is TRBV2, the J call TRBJ2-5; 7 nucleotides line up with TRBD1. This CDR3 is CASSEGNRGSPTQYF. As DNA, the CDR3 is TGTGCCAGCAGTGAAGGAAACAGGGGCAGCCCGACCCAGTACTTC.